Listed here is a single T cell receptor beta chain. It lacks a known antigen. Base-call qualities are not available, and no considerably larger clone is one nucleotide away. Library generation was performed with the immunoSEQ multiplex PCR assay. TCRdb's version of the immuneACCESS table is confined to in-frame rearrangements and falls short of the full clone set. An unresolved V gene accounts for under half of the shortfall where checked; the remainder is of unknown origin. The sample table contains around 170,000 clones; only one count was recorded for 90% of them. The top ten clonotypes cover 1.3% to 1.5% of the sample. These data originate in a study of control samples from healthy donors and cancer patients (TCRdb year 2020). As encoded in the germline V gene, CDR1 is SGHNT while CDR2 is YENEEA. The V end loses 1 base and the J end loses 7 bases, and a stretch of 8 bases separates them. The CDR3 runs 13 amino acids, cysteine and phenylalanine included. The read is trimmed to its CDR3 DNA, 39 bases read in frame from base 1.

Sequencing was carried out using blood. The rearrangement joined TRBV11-3 to TRBJ1-5, with the D gene not confidently named. This clonotype originated in a woman aged 45-65 years in good health. The CDR3 region reads CASSLVSSQPQHF. DNA sequence: TGTGCCAGCAGCTTAGTGTCGTCCCAGCCCCAGCATTTT.